This T cell receptor beta chain stems from a study of identical twins. The CDR3 contains 14 residues. Germline CDR1 MNHEY, CDR2 SVGEGT. Trimming shortened V by 6 bases and J by 1 base, and 10 bases separated the two germline ends. TCRdb re-called the 5' RACE reads through MiXCR, storing one row per CDR3 protein. The sample includes 750,000 to 950,000 distinct CDR3 sequences, 9% to 15% of them seen just once. The data also belong to a second study, concerning yellow fever vaccine responses in identical twins. That source notes: Reportedly, twins showed a vaccine T cell response that looked partly convergent and partly personalized.

J is TRBJ2-1 and V is TRBV6-2 or TRBV6-3, with D possibly being TRBD1 (6 bases). Sequenced input: PBMCs. The sequence derives from a woman under 30 in good health. The CDR3 DNA reads as TGTGCCAGCAGGACAGGCCCATCCTACAATGAGCAGTTCTTC. Translation gives CASRTGPSYNEQFF.